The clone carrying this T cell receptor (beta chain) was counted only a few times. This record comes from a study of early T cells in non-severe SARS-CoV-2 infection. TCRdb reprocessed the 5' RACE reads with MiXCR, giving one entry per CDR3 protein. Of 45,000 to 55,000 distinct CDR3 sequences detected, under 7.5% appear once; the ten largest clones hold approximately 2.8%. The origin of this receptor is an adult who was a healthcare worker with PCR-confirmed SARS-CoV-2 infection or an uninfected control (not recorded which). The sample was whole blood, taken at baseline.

This CDR3 reads CASSARDFYEQYF. DNA for the CDR3: TGTGCCAGCAGCGCCAGGGATTTCTACGAGCAGTACTTC. The V gene is TRBV6-1, the J gene TRBJ2-7; D might be TRBD1 (5 bases). The CDR3 covers 13 residues. Trimming left V 6 bases short and J 3 bases short, with 12 bases between. The germline V gene encodes CDR1 MNHNS and CDR2 SASEGT.